A single sample gave rise to the 23 T cell receptor beta chains below, sequenced in a study of cytomegalovirus exposure and HLA in healthy donors (dated by TCRdb to 2016 to 2017). The receptor library was made with the immunoSEQ multiplex PCR assay. For the multiplex PCR, a mixture combining 60 forward primers for TCR Vbeta segments and 13 reverse primers for TCR Jbeta segments was used. As stored in TCRdb, this immuneACCESS dataset retains in-frame rearrangements with V and J assigned. A fraction of the clones does not appear; measured against another copy, unresolved V genes explain less than half of the discrepancy, and the remainder lacks a known reason. This sample lists about 180,000 clones; over 70% were detected once. More than 1.4% of the sample is in the top ten clones. Sample: PBMCs. The receptors stem from a man younger than 35 in good health and CMV-seronegative.

This rearrangement joins TRBV4-3 to TRBJ1-1; D gene uncertain. This CDR3 has 16 amino acids. The germline V gene encodes CDR1 LGHNA and CDR2 YSLEER. The germline V and J ends were trimmed by 0 bases and 4 bases, with 15 bases remaining between them. The CDR3 reads CASSQEGGFAGTEAFF. In nucleotides, the CDR3 is TGCGCCAGCAGCCAAGAGGGTGGGTTCGCGGGCACTGAAGCTTTCTTT.

This chain joins TRBV27 and TRBJ1-6; maybe TRBD1 (6 bases). V was cut by 10 bases and J by 9 bases, with 25 bases left in between. The CDR3 totals 16 residues. Germline lookup yields CDR1 MNHEY and CDR2 SMNVEV (reference sequence). CDR3 DNA: TGTGCCACCTCTGGGGACCTCAGGGACAAGGGTTCACCCCTCCACTTT. Translated, it gives CATSGDLRDKGSPLHF.

This chain connects TRBV5-6 to TRBJ2-1, with a possible D match to TRBD2 (6 bases). Germline-derived CDR1 and CDR2 are SGHDT and YYEEEE. The CDR3 runs 15 residues. V was cut by 0 bases and J by 4 bases, with 11 bases left in between. DNA of the CDR3: TGTGCCAGCAGCTTGGAACCGGGAGCATACAATGAGCAGTTCTTC. Its protein product is CASSLEPGAYNEQFF.

The CDR3 coding sequence is TGTGCCAGCAGGTATCCGGGACAGGAGAAAGCTTTCTTT. Its translation: CASRYPGQEKAFF. V gene TRBV6-5 combines with J gene TRBJ1-1; TRBD1 matches 8 bases. The germline V gene has CDR1 MNHEY and CDR2 SVGAGI. The CDR3 is made up of 13 amino acids. V shed 6 bases and J 9 bases; nucleotides not matched to a gene: 9.

DNA for the CDR3: TGTGCCAGTAGTATTGACAGTGACCTTTCCTACGAGCAGTACTTC. Amino acid sequence: CASSIDSDLSYEQYF. This chain connects TRBV19 to TRBJ2-7; D perhaps matches TRBD1 (5 bases). The germline V gene encodes CDR1 LNHDA and CDR2 SQIVND (reference sequence). V gave up 3 bases and J gave up 1 base, with 13 bases separating them. CDR3 length: 15 amino acids.

The sample holds one count of this clone. This chain connects TRBV7-9 to TRBJ1-6; TRBD1 matches 7 bases. Unmatched junction bases numbered 6, after V lost 5 bases and J lost 5 bases. This CDR3 is built from 15 residues. CDR1 is SEHNR and CDR2 is FQNEAQ in the germline V gene (reference sequence). The CDR3 is CASSVRDSNNSPLHF. DNA for the CDR3: TGTGCCAGCAGCGTCCGGGACAGCAATAATTCACCCCTCCACTTT.

V gene TRBV6-5 combines with J gene TRBJ2-7; weak D call: TRBD1 (6 bases). Germline V CDR1 and CDR2: MNHEY, SVGAGI. V was trimmed by 5 bases and J by 3 bases, leaving 14 bases between them. CDR3 length: 14 residues. The chain's CDR3 is CASSATGHFYEQYF. In nucleotides, the CDR3 is TGTGCCAGCAGTGCCACGGGACACTTCTACGAGCAGTACTTC.

The rearrangement links TRBV5-6 to TRBJ1-6, with unresolved D. With 2 bases removed from V and 7 bases from J, the gap between germline ends came to 10 bases. Germline V lookup: CDR1 SGHDT, CDR2 YYEEEE. The CDR3 has 14 residues. As DNA, the CDR3 is TGTGCCAGCAGCTTCGGACGGGGAAATTCACCCCTCCACTTT. As protein: CASSFGRGNSPLHF.

This sequence joins TRBV5-6 and TRBJ2-2; D possibly corresponds to TRBD2 (5 bases). V was clipped by 1 base and J by 7 bases, with 11 bases between them. This CDR3 contains 14 residues. The germline gives CDR1 SGHDT, CDR2 YYEEEE. In DNA, the CDR3 is TGTGCCAGCAGCTTGATCACTAGTTTCGGGGAGCTGTTTTTT. Protein product: CASSLITSFGELFF.

The chain uses TRBV15 and TRBJ2-7; 9 bases align to TRBD2. This CDR3 is built from 16 residues. Germline V gives CDR1 LNHNV, CDR2 YYDKDF (reference sequence). V lost 0 bases and J lost 3; bases outside the gene matches: 6. The chain's CDR3 is CATSRDRAGGDYEQYF. In DNA form, the CDR3 reads TGTGCCACCAGCAGAGATCGAGCGGGAGGTGACTACGAGCAGTACTTC.

V usage is TRBV4-2 and J usage is TRBJ2-3; the D is unclear. With 0 bases removed from V and 4 bases from J, the gap between germline ends came to 14 bases. CDR3 length: 16 amino acids. Germline CDR1 reads LGHNA; CDR2 reads YNFKEQ. The CDR3 reads CASSQDLKSTPDTQYF. The CDR3 DNA reads TGTGCCAGCAGCCAAGATCTAAAATCCACCCCAGATACGCAGTATTTT.

Here the CDR3 DNA reads TGTGCCAGCGGTTCCGGGTCAGTAGAAAAACTGTTTTTT. The encoded protein is CASGSGSVEKLFF. J is TRBJ1-4 and V is TRBV25-1; D is uncertain. Germline CDR1 MGHDK, CDR2 SYGVNS. This CDR3 contains 13 residues. Trimming removed 8 bases from V and 8 bases from J, with 15 bases in between.

The V gene is TRBV19, the J gene TRBJ1-2; TRBD1 is a possible D gene (5 bases). V lost 6 bases, J lost 4 bases, and 18 bases lay in between. CDR1 is LNHDA, CDR2 SQIVND, per germline (reference sequence). The CDR3 is 15 residues long. DNA for the CDR3: TGTGCCAGTAGCCCTTCCCAGGGCCACTTCTATGGCTACACCTTC. Translation gives CASSPSQGHFYGYTF.

The J gene is TRBJ2-2, the V gene TRBV7-3; D possibly corresponds to TRBD1 (6 bases). This CDR3 region has 14 residues. Trimming shortened V by 5 bases and J by 2 bases, and 9 bases separated the two germline ends. Per germline, CDR1 SGHTA and CDR2 FQGTGA. The CDR3 here is CASSIQGNTGELFF. For the CDR3, the DNA is TGTGCCAGCAGCATACAGGGAAACACCGGGGAGCTGTTTTTT.

The rearrangement uses TRBV2 and TRBJ1-3; TRBD1 agrees at 10 bases. This CDR3 is 15 amino acids long. With 5 bases clipped from V and 0 bases from J, the junction kept 1 base outside the gene matches. The germline V gene encodes CDR1 SNHLY and CDR2 FYNNEI. The CDR3 region is CASSRDRGSGNTIYF. Here the CDR3 DNA reads TGTGCCAGCAGTAGGGACAGGGGCTCTGGAAACACCATATATTTT.

The J gene is TRBJ2-1, the V gene TRBV18; maybe TRBD1 (5 bases). The V gene lost 5 bases and the J gene lost 6 bases, with 14 bases spanning the gap. The germline V gene has CDR1 KGHSH and CDR2 LQKENI. CDR3 length: 14 residues. CDR3 protein: CASSLTGVVNEQFF. CDR3 nucleotide sequence: TGTGCCAGCTCATTAACAGGCGTCGTCAATGAGCAGTTCTTC.

The chain is built from TRBV27 and TRBJ2-7; 9 nucleotides match TRBD1. CDR1 is MNHEY, CDR2 SMNVEV, per germline (reference sequence). The V segment lost 5 bases and the J segment 3 bases; nucleotides outside the gene matches: 8. The CDR3 covers 15 residues. CDR3 in amino acids: CASSITGTGLYEQYF. The CDR3 DNA sequence: TGTGCCAGCAGTATAACCGGGACAGGGCTCTACGAGCAGTACTTC.

The V call is TRBV10-3, the J call TRBJ2-3, with a weak D call TRBD1 (6 bases). The V gene's germline CDR1 is ENHRY and CDR2 SYGVKD. With 7 bases removed from V and 0 bases from J, the gap between germline ends came to 11 bases. The CDR3 is made up of 14 amino acids. The CDR3 region is CAINPDSSTDTQYF. The CDR3, as DNA: TGTGCCATCAATCCGGACAGCAGCACAGATACGCAGTATTTT.

The V call is TRBV27, the J call TRBJ1-3, with D hard to call. V lost 2 bases and J 0 bases, leaving 8 bases between the germline ends. This CDR3 spans 15 amino acids. Germline V gene sequence: CDR1 MNHEY, CDR2 SMNVEV (reference sequence). The CDR3 bases are TGTGCCAGCAGTTTAGGAGAAGGCTCTGGAAACACCATATATTTT. This gives the protein CASSLGEGSGNTIYF.

The chain recombines TRBV6-6 with TRBJ1-5, with D perhaps TRBD1 (5 bases). CDR1 and CDR2 from the germline V gene are MNHNY and SVGAGI (reference sequence). V lost 6 bases to trimming and J lost 2 bases, with 11 bases between them. The CDR3 runs 14 residues. CDR3 nucleotide sequence: TGTGCCAGCAGGCGGACGGGGGGCAATCAGCCCCAGCATTTT. It codes for CASRRTGGNQPQHF.

The chain couples TRBV19 to TRBJ1-5, with D perhaps TRBD1 (5 bases). The CDR3 runs 16 residues. V was cut by 5 bases and J by 0 bases, with 14 bases left in between. Germline CDR1 reads LNHDA; CDR2 reads SQIVND (reference sequence). The CDR3 DNA follows: TGTGCCAGTAGTCGGTCCGGACATAATAGCAATCAGCCCCAGCATTTT. Translating it yields CASSRSGHNSNQPQHF.

The rearrangement links TRBV7-8 to TRBJ1-2; D unclear. The CDR3 consists of 14 residues. V lost 1 base and J lost 4, with 10 bases in between. Germline assignment: CDR1 SGHVS and CDR2 FQNEAQ. The DNA of the CDR3 is TGTGCCAGCAGCTTAGGGAGGCCAATCTATGGCTACACCTTC. Its translation is CASSLGRPIYGYTF.

V is TRBV14 and J is TRBJ2-1, with 8 nucleotides matching TRBD2. This CDR3 contains 12 residues. CDR1 and CDR2 from the germline V gene are SGHDN and FVKESK. With V trimmed by 5 bases and J by 10 bases, 4 bases remained unmatched. This CDR3 reads CASSFSGAEQFF. CDR3 DNA: TGTGCCAGCAGCTTTAGCGGGGCCGAGCAGTTCTTC.